One sample yielded the 18 T cell receptor beta chains listed below, sequenced in a study of identical twins' blood T cells. One entry per CDR3 protein, called by TCRdb with MiXCR from the 5' RACE reads. The sample includes hundreds of thousands of distinct CDR3 sequences, 28% seen only once; the top ten take 6% to 7%. The material sequenced was PBMCs. Receptors originate from a woman between 18 and 50 years old in good health.

This clonotype was found many times. The chain combines TRBV7-2 with TRBJ1-3; the D is unclear. CDR1 and CDR2 (germline): SGHTA, FQGNSA. The V end lost 1 base, the J end lost 0 bases, and 7 bases lay between the germline ends. This CDR3 contains 15 residues. The CDR3 loop is CASSLDLSSGNTIYF. CDR3 coding DNA: TGTGCCAGCAGCTTAGATCTCTCCTCTGGAAACACCATATATTTT.

About this clonotype: One end of the junction fails to match germline, which may point to a read error. The chain joins TRBV11-2 to TRBJ2-1, with D maybe TRBD2 (5 bases). The CDR3 is 12 amino acids. Germline-derived CDR1 and CDR2 are SGHAT and FQNNGV. CDR3 sequence (DNA): TGTGCCAGCAGCTTTACTAGGTTTGAGCATTTCTTC. This sequence encodes CASSFTRFEHFF.

This clonotype was observed a few times. V usage is TRBV15 and J usage is TRBJ2-1; D ambiguous. The V gene lost 5 bases and the J gene lost 4 bases, with 12 bases spanning the gap. Per the germline V gene, CDR1 is LNHNV and CDR2 is YYDKDF (reference sequence). The CDR3 is 14 amino acids. CDR3 in amino acids: CATSDGPLYNEQFF. CDR3 DNA: TGTGCCACCAGCGACGGACCCTTATACAATGAGCAGTTCTTC.

The chain joins TRBV19 to TRBJ1-1; D not certain. This CDR3 is 14 amino acids long. Germline V lookup: CDR1 LNHDA, CDR2 SQIVND (reference sequence). V was shortened by 7 bases and J by 1 base, with 13 bases between the two germline ends. The CDR3 reads CASNGGYRNTEAFF. CDR3 bases: TGTGCCAGTAACGGAGGTTATAGGAACACTGAAGCTTTCTTT.

This clonotype was seen at least ten times. The rearrangement uses TRBV7-6 and TRBJ1-2; the D is unclear. V lost 2 bases, J lost 6 bases, and 10 bases lay in between. This CDR3 contains 13 residues. Germline V gives CDR1 SGHVS, CDR2 FNYEAQ. CDR3 amino acids: CASSLRMLHGYTF. DNA for the CDR3: TGTGCCAGCAGCTTACGAATGTTACATGGCTACACCTTC.

This clonotype was counted a few times. This chain connects TRBV5-1 to TRBJ1-1; tentatively, D is TRBD1 (6 bases). The CDR3 length is 16 residues. Trimming took 1 base from V and 1 from J, leaving 14 bases between them. Germline loops: CDR1 SGHRS, CDR2 YFSETQ. The CDR3 DNA follows: TGCGCCAGCAGCTTGATATGGACAGATCGGAACACTGAAGCTTTCTTT. Protein: CASSLIWTDRNTEAFF.

The CDR3 sequence is CSVDSDNEQFF. The CDR3 DNA reads as TGCAGCGTTGACAGTGACAATGAGCAGTTCTTC. The V and J genes are TRBV29-1 and TRBJ2-1; D call uncertain. Germline-derived CDR1 and CDR2 are SQVTM and ANQGSEA. Trimming pared 3 bases from V and 5 bases from J, leaving 5 bases between. The length of the CDR3 is 11 residues.

The chain couples TRBV7-3 to TRBJ2-1, with D unresolved. The CDR3 runs 13 residues. Trimming took off 2 bases at V and 3 bases at J, with 5 bases between the two ends. Looked up from germline, CDR1 is SGHTA and CDR2 is FQGTGA. CDR3: CASSLPVYNEQFF. The CDR3 nucleotides read TGTGCCAGCAGCTTACCAGTCTACAATGAGCAGTTCTTC.

Turning to this clonotype: Compared with germline, one end of the junction differs, possibly owing to a read error. The chain has TRBV14 and TRBJ2-2; D gene uncertain. CDR1 is SGHDN and CDR2 is FVKESK in the germline V gene. The CDR3 runs 14 residues. CDR3 residues: CASSQEVNTVELFF. As DNA, the CDR3 is TGTGCCAGCAGCCAAGAAGTTAACACCGTGGAGCTGTTTTTT.

There are many counts of this clonotype. V usage is TRBV5-1 and J usage is TRBJ1-2, with 9 bases lining up with TRBD1. Trimming took 0 bases from V and 10 from J; bases not matched to a gene: 7. CDR1 and CDR2 from the germline V gene are SGHRS and YFSETQ. The CDR3 consists of 14 residues. CDR3 in amino acids: CASSLDLTGGDYTF. The CDR3 nucleotides are TGCGCCAGCAGCTTGGATCTGACAGGGGGAGACTACACCTTC.

This chain joins TRBV28 and TRBJ2-7; D may match TRBD1 or TRBD2 (6 bases each). The CDR3 totals 15 residues. CDR1 is MDHEN and CDR2 is SYDVKM in the germline V gene. The ends were cut back, 7 bases at V and 3 bases at J, with 19 bases in the middle. The CDR3 DNA reads TGTGCCAGCATAACACTTGGAGGGGGTGGCTACGAGCAGTACTTC. As protein: CASITLGGGGYEQYF.

Notes on this clonotype: A much larger clone differs by one base, so this may be a read error. This rearrangement joins TRBV12-3 or TRBV12-4 to TRBJ1-5; D remains ambiguous. CDR3 length: 16 residues. CDR3 in amino acids: CVSSFSTSSSNQPQHF. The CDR3 DNA reads as TGTGTCAGCAGTTTTTCCACCTCCTCTAGCAATCAGCCCCAGCATTTT.

This clonotype has more than one count but fewer than ten. This chain connects TRBV19 to TRBJ1-1, with D uncertain. This CDR3 is built from 15 residues. V was cut by 6 bases and J by 3 bases, with 17 bases left in between. Germline lookup yields CDR1 LNHDA and CDR2 SQIVND (reference sequence). CDR3 amino acids: CASSPRGSRDTEAFF. The CDR3 region has the DNA TGTGCCAGTAGCCCACGGGGATCTCGGGACACTGAAGCTTTCTTT.

This clonotype was seen a few times. The chain carries TRBV20-1 and TRBJ2-7, with D uncertain. This CDR3 contains 14 residues. Per germline, CDR1 DFQATT and CDR2 SNEGSKA (reference sequence). V was shortened by 3 bases and J by 0 bases, with 12 bases between the two germline ends. The CDR3 DNA reads as TGCAGTGCTAGCGGCGGTTATAGCTCCTACGAGCAGTACTTC. Its protein is CSASGGYSSYEQYF.

A few counts support this clonotype. The chain recombines TRBV5-1 with TRBJ2-1; no reliable D call. CDR1 and CDR2 (germline): SGHRS, YFSETQ. The ends were cut back, 2 bases at V and 7 bases at J, with 13 bases in the middle. This CDR3 has 14 residues. The CDR3 is CASSFLGSLNEQFF. CDR3 DNA sequence: TGCGCCAGCAGCTTTCTGGGCAGCTTGAATGAGCAGTTCTTC.

CDR3 in amino acids: CASTLGQGLNQPQHF. In DNA, the CDR3 is TGTGCCAGTACCCTGGGACAGGGCCTCAATCAGCCCCAGCATTTT. The chain uses TRBV19 and TRBJ1-5; 9 bases line up with TRBD1. The trim removed 7 bases at V and 3 bases at J, leaving 7 bases unmatched. Germline lookup yields CDR1 LNHDA and CDR2 SQIVND (reference sequence). The CDR3 is 15 amino acids.

The chain carries TRBV9 and TRBJ1-4; D is possibly TRBD1 (6 bases). The CDR3 sequence is 13 residues long. CDR1 SGDLS and CDR2 YYNGEE come from the germline V gene. Trimming removed 4 bases at V and 12 bases at J, with 16 bases between. The CDR3 sequence is CASSPGDGPELFF. Here the CDR3 DNA reads TGTGCCAGCAGCCCAGGGGACGGACCAGAACTGTTTTTT. The full variable domain, its missing parts supplied by reference TRBV9 and TRBJ1-4, is DSGVTQTPKHLITATGQRVTLRCSPRSGDLSVYWYQQSLDQGLQFLIQYYNGEERAKGNILERFSAQQFPDLHSELNLSSLELGDSALYFCASSPGDGPELFFGSGTQLSVL.

A few counts support this clonotype. The chain uses TRBV6-5 and TRBJ1-1, with a possible D match to TRBD1 (6 bases). V was clipped by 2 bases and J by 0 bases, with 10 bases between them. There are 15 residues in the CDR3. CDR1 and CDR2 from the germline V gene are MNHEY and SVGAGI. The DNA for the CDR3 is TGTGCCAGCAGTTACCGGCCAGGGGTGAACACTGAAGCTTTCTTT. Residues: CASSYRPGVNTEAFF.